This T cell receptor beta chain was recorded in a study of siplizumab effects on memory and regulatory T cells. At the level of the study: Either no drug or siplizumab at 0.8 to 1 ug/mL was used in mixed lymphocyte reactions that were paired. Regarding the study as a whole: Proliferating CD4+ or CD8+ clones, roughly 80-95% of them, lacked an assignable naive or memory phenotype. Naive T cells seemed more diverse than memory cells and seemed major alloresponse contributors.

As described, mixed lymphocyte reaction cells underwent coculture at 37°C for a duration of five to seven days. CFSE-tagged responder PBMCs and Violet Dye-tagged stimulator PBMCs were mixed 1:1. Trimming removed 0 bases from V and 5 bases from J, with 4 bases in between. The CDR3 contains 12 residues. Germline loops: CDR1 SGHVS, CDR2 FQNEAQ. Points on this clone: Antigen specificity is unknown.

Only in-frame clones appear in the TCRdb table, and some are missing; sequencing was by immunoSEQ multiplex PCR. The sample holds more than 12,000 clones, less than 50% seen once. The rearrangement uses TRBV7-8 and TRBJ2-5; D unclear. The sample consisted of CFSE-low (dividing) CD4+ T cells sorted from an allogeneic mixed lymphocyte reaction. This TCR was sampled from a human donor in good health; the cells came from an allogeneic mixed lymphocyte reaction. Some clones in this sample may be carry-over from other donors' samples. The CDR3 DNA follows: TGTGCCAGCAGCTTAGCAGTGGAGACCCAGTACTTC. Translated: CASSLAVETQYF.